This T cell receptor (beta chain) comes out of a study of blood T cell repertoires in COVID-19. Generated by immunoSEQ multiplex PCR, the TCRdb table keeps only in-frame clones and is missing some. Of roughly 190,000 clones listed, roughly 89% are singletons. Per germline, CDR1 SGHNT and CDR2 YYREEE (reference sequence). V lost 4 bases and J lost 1; bases outside the gene matches: 6. This CDR3 region has 15 residues. The V gene is TRBV5-4, the J gene TRBJ1-1; 8 bases line up with TRBD1. The TCR comes from a woman in her 30s who had been exposed to COVID-19. Sequenced material: PBMCs or T cells enriched from blood (not recorded which). The chain's CDR3 is CASSQIGTGNTEAFF. In DNA form, the CDR3 reads TGTGCCAGCAGCCAGATCGGGACAGGGAACACTGAAGCTTTCTTT.